These T cell receptor beta chains were read from a single sample in a study of T cell responses to AZD1222 COVID-19 vaccine. The assay was immunoSEQ multiplex PCR, and TCRdb's table has in-frame clones only and misses some. The sample gives about 84,000 clones, 70% to 90% of which show up once; approximately 1.5% is in the top ten. The material sequenced was peripheral blood, taken on day 0 of AZD1222 vaccination. These receptors all stem from an adult in good health. Both conserved end residues are part of each CDR3. Each record gives: D gene, V gene, clone size, J gene, CDR3 protein, CDR3 DNA. The D gene is left open where the match is weak. Size tells how often a clone was seen (once, few, many) or the class of an expanded clone, and some rows leave it out.

>TRBD1|TRBV2|NA|TRBJ2-2
CASSDQGVNTGELFF
TGTGCCAGCAGTGATCAGGGGGTAAACACCGGGGAGCTGTTTTTT
>NA|TRBV30|NA|TRBJ1-3
CASTSHPGNTIYF
TGTGCCTCTACCTCTCATCCTGGAAACACCATATATTTT
>NA|TRBV5-1|NA|TRBJ1-2
CASSSRNYGYTF
TGCGCCAGCAGCTCGAGAAACTATGGCTACACCTTC
>NA|TRBV6-1|NA|TRBJ2-1
CASSENWSNEQFF
TGTGCCAGCAGTGAGAACTGGTCCAATGAGCAGTTCTTC
>NA|TRBV5-8|few|TRBJ1-5
CASSLFQGSNQPQHF
TGTGCCAGCAGCTTGTTCCAAGGAAGCAATCAGCCCCAGCATTTT
>TRBD1|TRBV19|once|TRBJ1-1
CASSMIDRVLYTEAFF
TGTGCCAGTAGTATGATTGACAGGGTGTTATACACTGAAGCTTTCTTT
>TRBD2|TRBV3-1/TRBV3-2|NA|TRBJ2-3
CASSHPSSGRAPDTQYF
TGTGCCAGCAGCCACCCTTCTAGCGGGAGGGCCCCAGATACGCAGTATTTT
>TRBD2|TRBV5-1|NA|TRBJ2-5
CASSLATGGQETQYF
TGCGCCAGCAGCTTGGCGACGGGAGGGCAAGAGACCCAGTACTTC
>NA|TRBV2|NA|TRBJ1-1
CASSDRGGTEAFF
TGTGCCAGCAGTGACAGGGGTGGCACTGAAGCTTTCTTT
>TRBD2|TRBV2|NA|TRBJ2-2
CASSEISGRNGELFF
TGTGCCAGCAGTGAAATTAGCGGGAGAAACGGGGAGCTGTTTTTT
>TRBD1|TRBV19|NA|TRBJ1-1
CASSTQGVTEAFF
TGTGCCAGTAGTACGCAGGGGGTAACTGAAGCTTTCTTT
>NA|TRBV29-1|NA|TRBJ1-2
CTGGEGHGYTF
TGCACCGGCGGGGAAGGTCACGGCTACACCTTC
>TRBD1|TRBV6-5|NA|TRBJ1-2
CASSKGQGANYGYTF
TGTGCCAGCAGTAAGGGACAGGGAGCTAACTATGGCTACACCTTC
>NA|TRBV25-1|few|TRBJ1-2
CASSDAWGAYGYTF
TGTGCCAGCAGTGACGCATGGGGCGCCTATGGCTACACCTTC
>NA|TRBV10-2|NA|TRBJ1-1
CASSETPTGTEAFF
TGCGCCAGCAGTGAGACCCCTACAGGAACTGAAGCTTTCTTT
>NA|TRBV7-9|once|TRBJ1-2
CASSLGTQGYGYTF
TGTGCCAGCAGCTTAGGGACCCAAGGCTATGGCTACACCTTC
>NA|TRBV12-3/TRBV12-4|NA|TRBJ1-1
CASSGQYTEAFF
TGTGCCAGCAGTGGACAGTACACTGAAGCTTTCTTT
>NA|TRBV4-3|NA|TRBJ2-7
CASSQDRTGEGEQYF
TGCGCCAGCAGCCAAGATAGGACGGGAGAAGGCGAGCAGTACTTC
>NA|TRBV11-2|once|TRBJ2-5
CASSLSAVETQYF
TGTGCCAGCAGCCTATCGGCGGTAGAGACCCAGTACTTC
>NA|TRBV6-5|NA|TRBJ2-1
CALDWMAGDEQFF
TGTGCCTTAGACTGGATGGCGGGCGATGAGCAGTTCTTC
>NA|TRBV15|NA|TRBJ2-5
CATSRDWGFRKTQYF
TGTGCCACCAGCAGAGATTGGGGGTTCAGGAAGACCCAGTACTTC
>TRBD2|TRBV19|NA|TRBJ2-1
CATQPGLAGWGEQFF
TGTGCCACCCAGCCGGGACTAGCGGGATGGGGTGAGCAGTTCTTC
>NA|TRBV9|NA|TRBJ1-1
CASSVLTGNTEAFF
TGTGCCAGCAGCGTCCTCACAGGGAACACTGAAGCTTTCTTT
>NA|TRBV14|NA|TRBJ2-1
CASSPTLGLGMFNEQFF
TGTGCCAGCAGCCCCACCTTAGGCCTGGGAATGTTCAATGAGCAGTTCTTC
>NA|TRBV19|NA|TRBJ1-1
CASSTRRRPPENTEAFF
TGTGCCAGTAGTACCCGCCGAAGGCCCCCGGAGAACACTGAAGCTTTCTTT
>NA|TRBV6-4|NA|TRBJ1-2
CASSGNYGYTF
TGTGCCAGCAGTGGGAACTATGGCTACACCTTC
>NA|TRBV10-1|NA|TRBJ1-6
CASTQDSRTPLHF
TGCGCCAGCACCCAGGACAGTAGGACACCCCTCCACTTT
>TRBD2|TRBV9|NA|TRBJ2-1
CASSVGGTRHYNEQFF
TGTGCCAGCAGCGTAGGAGGGACTAGACACTACAATGAGCAGTTCTTC
>NA|TRBV7-3|once|TRBJ1-1
CASSSYMNTEAFF
TGTGCCAGCAGCTCCTACATGAACACTGAAGCTTTCTTT
>NA|TRBV18|NA|TRBJ1-6
CASSPLGQGGVASLHF
TGTGCCAGCTCACCGTTAGGGCAGGGTGGTGTTGCGTCCCTCCACTTT
>TRBD2|TRBV7-2|NA|TRBJ2-3
CAARKREGRLDF
TGTGCCGCTAGGAAAAGGGAGGGGCGGTTGGATTTT
>TRBD1|TRBV7-9|NA|TRBJ2-5
CASSLGQGFGTQYF
TGTGCCAGCAGCTTAGGACAGGGCTTCGGGACCCAGTACTTC
>NA|TRBV18|NA|TRBJ2-7
CASSPSQAEQYF
TGTGCCAGCTCACCATCGCAGGCTGAGCAGTACTTC
>TRBD1|TRBV27|NA|TRBJ2-7
CASSLGYMRQGAYEQYF
TGTGCCAGCAGTTTAGGCTACATGAGACAGGGAGCCTACGAGCAGTACTTC
>NA|TRBV7-3|once|TRBJ2-7
CASSPMSTSYEQYF
TGTGCCAGCAGCCCGATGAGTACCTCCTACGAGCAGTACTTC
>TRBD2|TRBV11-3|NA|TRBJ2-7
CASSPGTSGRKWEQYF
TGTGCCAGCAGCCCCGGAACTAGCGGGAGAAAATGGGAGCAGTACTTC
>NA|TRBV12-3/TRBV12-4|NA|TRBJ1-5
CASSLANQPQHF
TGTGCCAGCAGTTTAGCCAATCAGCCCCAGCATTTT
>TRBD2|TRBV6-4|NA|TRBJ2-2
CASSEGGSDTGELFF
TGTGCCAGCAGTGAGGGCGGGAGTGACACCGGGGAGCTGTTTTTT
>NA|TRBV2|NA|TRBJ1-5
CASTEGQVVGQPQHF
TGTGCCAGCACTGAGGGTCAGGTCGTGGGTCAGCCCCAGCATTTT
>TRBD1|TRBV4-2|NA|TRBJ2-3
CASSQGGQGADTQYF
TGTGCCAGCAGCCAAGGGGGACAGGGGGCAGATACGCAGTATTTT